The clone carrying this TCR beta chain was seen a handful of times. Its antigen is currently unknown. Sequencing libraries of naive CD8 cells derived from approximately 20,000 to 980,000 sorted cells with 10%, 30% or 50% RNA. In TCRdb, the PCR reads were re-called with MiXCR into one record per CDR3 protein. The data contain over 65,000 distinct CDR3 sequences, around 25% of them singletons. This entry belongs to a study of molecular identifiers for immune sequencing clone quantification. Study overall: With replicates, the RNA of about 20,000 or 100,000 naive CD8 cells was split five ways and four were sequenced.

Findings and caveats of the study: Under 1% of molecules in naive cells, but over 98% of effector molecules, belonged to clones above 20 RNA copies.

Germline lookup yields CDR1 MNHEY and CDR2 SVGAGI. The CDR3 has 16 amino acids. Between the trimmed V and J ends, which lost 0 bases and 7 bases, there was a span of 16 bases. V gene TRBV6-5 combines with J gene TRBJ2-1; a weak D match, TRBD2 (7 bases). The sequence was collected from a human donor in good health. Some libraries in this study had Jurkat cell RNA spiked in. Sequencing was carried out using naive CD8+ T cells from blood, with Jurkat cell RNA spiked in. Documented subset: FACS-sorted CD8+CD4-CCR7+CD45RA+ naive T cells. CDR3: CASSYSRGGFLNEQFF. DNA for the CDR3: TGTGCCAGCAGTTACTCGAGGGGGGGCTTCCTTAATGAGCAGTTCTTC.